The 30 T cell receptor beta chains reported below all come from one sample, sequenced in a study of T cell responses to AZD1222 COVID-19 vaccine. Libraries were prepared by immunoSEQ multiplex PCR; TCRdb keeps only in-frame clonotypes and omits some of them. The sample includes about 91,000 clones, 90% to 95% of them seen just once. The specimen comprised peripheral blood, sampled 28 days after the second AZD1222 dose. The source is an adult who received the AZD1222 COVID-19 vaccine.

This chain uses TRBV10-2 with TRBJ1-2; TRBD1 agrees at 8 bases. The CDR3 loop spans 13 amino acids. Germline V gives CDR1 WSHSY, CDR2 SAAADI. With V trimmed by 6 bases and J by 7 bases, 7 bases remained unmatched. This chain's CDR3 is CASSRTGFSGYTF. The CDR3 nucleotides read TGCGCCAGCAGCAGGACAGGGTTTAGTGGCTACACCTTC.

The chain joins TRBV7-8 to TRBJ2-5; D possibly corresponds to TRBD2 (5 bases). The CDR3 is made up of 14 amino acids. V was pared by 2 bases and J by 3 bases, with 10 bases between. CDR1 is SGHVS, CDR2 FQNEAQ, per germline. The DNA for the CDR3 is TGTGCCAGCAGCTTACCGGGGTGGAAAGAGACCCAGTACTTC. The encoded protein is CASSLPGWKETQYF.

The rearrangement uses TRBV9 and TRBJ2-2; 13 positions agree with TRBD2. Germline assignment: CDR1 SGDLS and CDR2 YYNGEE. V was pared by 0 bases and J by 3 bases, with 5 bases of the junction left unmatched. The CDR3 spans 18 residues. The CDR3 protein is CASSVGLAGGRDTGELFF. The CDR3 DNA reads TGTGCCAGCAGCGTAGGACTAGCGGGGGGCCGGGACACCGGGGAGCTGTTTTTT.

V and J are TRBV2 and TRBJ2-1, with 9 bases identical to TRBD2. V dropped 4 bases and J dropped 7; count of bases not matched to a gene: 14. Germline V gives CDR1 SNHLY, CDR2 FYNNEI. This CDR3 contains 17 residues. In DNA form, the CDR3 reads TGTGCCAGCAGTGTCCCCACGACCGGGACTAGCAGGAATGAGCAGTTCTTC. Translating gives CASSVPTTGTSRNEQFF. The full variable domain, completed using reference TRBV2 and TRBJ2-1, is EPEVTQTPSHQVTQMGQEVILRCVPISNHLYFYWYRQILGQKVEFLVSFYNNEISEKSEIFDDQFSVERPDGSNFTLKIRSTKLEDSAMYFCASSVPTTGTSRNEQFFGPGTRLTVL.

The chain carries TRBV6-6 and TRBJ1-2, with 9 positions matching TRBD1. This CDR3 has 16 amino acids. V dropped 7 bases and J dropped 8; count of bases not matched to a gene: 17. Per germline, CDR1 MNHNY and CDR2 SVGAGI (reference sequence). The CDR3 nucleotides are TGTGCCAGCAACCAACCCCCTTGGGACAGGGTGAACGGCTACACCTTC. This sequence encodes CASNQPPWDRVNGYTF.

J is TRBJ1-2 and V is TRBV11-3, with a tentative D call TRBD1 (5 bases). Trimming took 4 bases from V and 4 from J, leaving 10 bases between them. CDR3 length: 13 residues. Per the germline V gene, CDR1 is SGHNT and CDR2 is YENEEA. In nucleotides, the CDR3 is TGTGCCAGCAGCTCCCCCGGGGGCTATGGCTACACCTTC. As protein: CASSSPGGYGYTF.

The chain carries TRBV7-2 and TRBJ1-1; D is uncertain. The germline V gene encodes CDR1 SGHTA and CDR2 FQGNSA. V was pared by 3 bases and J by 1 base, with 6 bases between. The CDR3 spans 13 residues. CDR3 in amino acids: CASSFGRNTEAFF. Here the CDR3 DNA reads TGTGCCAGCAGCTTTGGACGGAACACTGAAGCTTTCTTT.

J is TRBJ2-7 and V is TRBV9; 9 bases are shared with TRBD2. Germline CDR1 is SGDLS and CDR2 is YYNGEE. Trimming removed 3 bases from V and 6 bases from J; junction bases left unmatched: 10. There are 15 residues in the CDR3. This CDR3 is CASSETSGTSTEQYF. In nucleotides, the CDR3 is TGTGCCAGCAGCGAGACCTCCGGGACTAGCACCGAGCAGTACTTC.

The chain combines TRBV3-1 (or the pseudogene TRBV3-2) with TRBJ2-2; D gene unclear. Trimming removed 4 bases at V and 2 bases at J, with 11 bases between. The CDR3 extends over 15 amino acids. Per the germline V gene, CDR1 is LGHDT and CDR2 is YNNKEL (reference sequence). The CDR3 sequence is CASSPSLANTGELFF. The CDR3 DNA sequence: TGTGCCAGCAGCCCATCATTAGCTAACACCGGGGAGCTGTTTTTT.

V and J are TRBV7-8 and TRBJ1-6, with D unresolved. CDR1 and CDR2 (germline): SGHVS, FQNEAQ. CDR3 size: 14 residues. V was cut by 2 bases and J by 9 bases, with 11 bases left in between. DNA for the CDR3: TGTGCCAGCAGCTTAAGGGCGGGTGGTTCACCCCTCCACTTT. Amino acids: CASSLRAGGSPLHF.

CDR3 in amino acids: CAWSVKDRGSTDTQYF. CDR3 sequence (DNA): TGTGCCTGGAGTGTAAAGGACAGGGGAAGCACAGATACGCAGTATTTT. The V and J genes are TRBV30 and TRBJ2-3, with 9 bases fitting TRBD1. CDR3 length: 16 residues. J gave up 0 bases and V 0 bases, and 4 bases lay outside the gene matches. Germline V gives CDR1 GTSNPN, CDR2 SVGIG (reference sequence).

The CDR3 here is CAIRLGQNYGYTF. The CDR3 DNA reads TGTGCCATCAGGCTGGGACAAAACTATGGCTACACCTTC. V and J are TRBV10-3 and TRBJ1-2; D is possibly TRBD1 (6 bases). CDR1 and CDR2 (germline): ENHRY, SYGVKD. CDR3 size: 13 residues. V was clipped by 6 bases and J by 2 bases, with 10 bases between them.

The sample holds many counts of this clone. The J gene is TRBJ2-7, the V gene TRBV14; tentatively, D is TRBD1 or TRBD2 (7 bases each). V was trimmed by 4 bases and J by 7 bases, leaving 23 bases between them. Germline V lookup: CDR1 SGHDN, CDR2 FVKESK. CDR3 length: 16 residues. Here the CDR3 DNA reads TGTGCCAGCAGCCGCGGGGGCGACAGGGTGTCGAGGGAGCAGTACTTC. Protein sequence: CASSRGGDRVSREQYF.

This sequence joins TRBV19 and TRBJ2-5, with 8 bases identical to TRBD2. V trimming: 8 bases; J trimming: 1 base; junction bases outside the gene matches: 6. Germline CDR1 and CDR2: LNHDA and SQIVND (reference sequence). This CDR3 comprises 14 residues. The CDR3 is CASRARGAQETQYF. The CDR3 nucleotides read TGTGCCAGTCGAGCGCGGGGGGCCCAAGAGACCCAGTACTTC.

The chain joins TRBV6-6 to TRBJ1-4, with 7 bases matching TRBD1. The CDR3 covers 15 residues. Germline V gene data show CDR1 as MNHNY and CDR2 as SVGAGI (reference sequence). V lost 0 bases and J lost 6; bases outside the gene matches: 4. The CDR3 loop is CASSYSGQAHEKLFF. CDR3 nucleotide sequence: TGTGCCAGCAGTTACTCAGGACAGGCCCATGAAAAACTGTTTTTT.

CDR3 DNA: TGTGCCAGCAGCTACTACGACCGGGGCACTGAAGCTTTCTTT. Translating gives CASSYYDRGTEAFF. This rearrangement joins TRBV7-8 to TRBJ1-1, with D unresolved. The CDR3 runs 14 residues. V lost 4 bases to trimming and J lost 4 bases, with 13 bases between them. Germline values: CDR1 SGHVS, CDR2 FQNEAQ.

The V gene is TRBV5-5, the J gene TRBJ1-5, with TRBD1 as a possible D gene (5 bases). CDR3 length equals 14 residues. V was shortened by 2 bases and J by 7 bases, with 13 bases between the two germline ends. CDR1 and CDR2 (germline): SGHKS, YYEKEE (reference sequence). CDR3 coding DNA: TGTGCCAGCAGCTTTCTGGGGGGTGGACAGCCCCAGCATTTT. Its protein is CASSFLGGGQPQHF.

The rearrangement uses TRBV11-2 and TRBJ2-5; 13 bases agree with TRBD2. V shed 10 bases, J shed 3 bases, and the junction held 5 bases outside the gene matches. CDR3 size: 14 residues. Germline values: CDR1 SGHAT, CDR2 FQNNGV. Written as DNA, the CDR3 is TGTGCCACCCGAGGGACTAGCGGGGAAGAGACCCAGTACTTC. It is translated as CATRGTSGEETQYF. Looking up the rest from reference TRBV11-2 and TRBJ2-5 gives the full variable domain: EAGVAQSPRYKIIEKRQSVAFWCNPISGHATLYWYQQILGQGPKLLIQFQNNGVVDDSQLPKDRFSAERLKGVDSTLKIQPAKLEDSAVYLCATRGTSGEETQYFGPGTRLLVL.

The chain links TRBV7-2 to TRBJ1-3; 9 bases map to TRBD1. The CDR3 has 18 residues. Germline V gene lookup returns CDR1 SGHTA and CDR2 FQGNSA. The junction had 9 bases not matched to a gene; V was cut back by 1 base and J by 2 bases. The CDR3 nucleotides are TGTGCCAGCAGCTTAGAGGCGGGGGGGGACAGGGCTGGAAACACCATATATTTT. Encoded protein: CASSLEAGGDRAGNTIYF.

This chain connects TRBV11-2 to TRBJ1-2; 7 bases agree with TRBD1. Trimming cost V 1 base and J 4 bases; bases outside gene matches: 6. The CDR3 is 15 amino acids. Germline loops: CDR1 SGHAT, CDR2 FQNNGV. This chain's CDR3 is CASSLAAGGFYGYTF. CDR3 nucleotides: TGTGCCAGCAGCTTAGCGGCAGGGGGTTTCTATGGCTACACCTTC.

V gene TRBV7-2 combines with J gene TRBJ2-2; possibly TRBD2 for D (7 bases). Germline lookup yields CDR1 SGHTA and CDR2 FQGNSA. V lost 8 bases to trimming and J lost 6 bases, with 10 bases between them. The length of the CDR3 is 12 residues. CDR3 protein: CASGGAAGELFF. For the CDR3, the DNA is TGTGCCAGCGGGGGGGCGGCCGGGGAGCTGTTTTTT.

This clone came up once. The chain couples TRBV19 to TRBJ2-5; a possible D gene is TRBD2 (5 bases). Germline CDR1 reads LNHDA; CDR2 reads SQIVND (reference sequence). The CDR3 is 12 amino acids. The V end was cut by 3 bases, the J end by 9 bases, with 11 bases between. The CDR3 region has the DNA TGTGCCAGTAGTATGGCGTTCGGGGCCCAGTACTTC. Its protein product is CASSMAFGAQYF.

The rearrangement joins TRBV30 to TRBJ1-2; 8 bases line up with TRBD1. The CDR3 extends over 12 amino acids. Germline V gives CDR1 GTSNPN, CDR2 SVGIG (reference sequence). V shed 8 bases, J shed 5 bases, and the junction held 7 bases outside the gene matches. The chain's CDR3 is CAGLDRVYGYTF. The CDR3 DNA reads TGTGCCGGATTGGACAGGGTGTATGGCTACACCTTC.

The chain links TRBV10-3 to TRBJ1-2, with TRBD1 matching 9 bases. V gave up 3 bases and J gave up 4 bases; unmatched junction bases: 9. Per germline, CDR1 ENHRY and CDR2 SYGVKD. There are 16 residues in the CDR3. CDR3 DNA: TGTGCCATCAGTGACCAAATACAGACAGGGGGCTATGGCTACACCTTC. Amino acid sequence: CAISDQIQTGGYGYTF.

J is TRBJ2-7 and V is TRBV6-5; D remains unclear. Germline CDR1 and CDR2: MNHEY and SVGAGI. V was pared by 7 bases and J by 3 bases, with 10 bases between. CDR3 length equals 12 residues. The CDR3 protein is CASTGSYYEQYF. DNA of the CDR3: TGTGCCAGCACCGGGTCCTACTACGAGCAGTACTTC.

The DNA for the CDR3 is TGTGCCAGCAGGTTGGGTCAGAACTCCTACGAGCAGTACTTC. Amino acid sequence: CASRLGQNSYEQYF. The J gene is TRBJ2-7, the V gene TRBV2; D not resolved. This CDR3 comprises 14 residues. Germline V CDR1 and CDR2: SNHLY, FYNNEI. With 6 bases removed from V and 0 bases from J, the gap between germline ends came to 12 bases.

This clone occurred a few times. This chain links TRBV7-9 with TRBJ2-7; D is uncertain. The V and J ends lost 1 base and 4 bases respectively, with 8 bases between them. Germline V gene data show CDR1 as SEHNR and CDR2 as FQNEAQ (reference sequence). The CDR3 runs 13 residues. CDR3 nucleotides: TGTGCCAGCAGCTTAGGAGGCAGATACGAGCAGTACTTC. Residues: CASSLGGRYEQYF.

The J gene is TRBJ2-7, the V gene TRBV27; possibly TRBD1 or TRBD2 for D (6 bases each). Germline-derived CDR1 and CDR2 are MNHEY and SMNVEV (reference sequence). The V end was cut by 5 bases, the J end by 5 bases, with 16 bases between. CDR3 length: 14 amino acids. The CDR3 nucleotides are TGTGCCAGCAGTGGGGGGCAGGGGAGGAACGAGCAGTACTTC. Translated, it gives CASSGGQGRNEQYF.

The chain has TRBV7-9 and TRBJ2-5, with D perhaps matching TRBD1 (6 bases). Per germline, CDR1 SEHNR and CDR2 FQNEAQ (reference sequence). The CDR3 is made up of 13 amino acids. V was shortened by 5 bases and J by 1 base, with 8 bases between the two germline ends. This CDR3 reads CASSLDSQETQYF. CDR3 nucleotides: TGTGCCAGCAGCCTGGACAGCCAAGAGACCCAGTACTTC.

The CDR3 loop is CASSQVRTPYGYTF. CDR3 sequence (DNA): TGTGCCAGCAGCCAAGTGAGGACACCCTATGGCTACACCTTC. The chain couples TRBV14 to TRBJ1-2; possible D gene TRBD1, 5 bases. The CDR3 is made up of 14 amino acids. V lost 1 base and J lost 4, with 10 bases in between. The germline CDR1 and CDR2 sequences are SGHDN and FVKESK. Drawing the rest from reference TRBV14 and TRBJ1-2, the complete variable domain is EAGVTQFPSHSVIEKGQTVTLRCDPISGHDNLYWYRRVMGKEIKFLLHFVKESKQDESGMPNNRFLAERTGGTYSTLKVQPAELEDSGVYFCASSQVRTPYGYTFGSGTRLTVV.